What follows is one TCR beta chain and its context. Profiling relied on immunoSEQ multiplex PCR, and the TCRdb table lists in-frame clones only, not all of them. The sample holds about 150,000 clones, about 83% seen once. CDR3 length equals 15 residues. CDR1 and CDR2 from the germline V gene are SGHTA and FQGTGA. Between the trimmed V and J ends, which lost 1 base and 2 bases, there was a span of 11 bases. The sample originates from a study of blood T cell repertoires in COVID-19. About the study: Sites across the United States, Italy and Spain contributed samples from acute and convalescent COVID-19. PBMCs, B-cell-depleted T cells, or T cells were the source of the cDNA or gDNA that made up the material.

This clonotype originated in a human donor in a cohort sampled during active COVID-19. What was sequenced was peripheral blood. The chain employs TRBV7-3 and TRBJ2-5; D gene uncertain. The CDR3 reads CASSLSSSGQETQYF. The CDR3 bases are TGTGCCAGCAGCTTAAGTTCTAGTGGGCAAGAGACCCAGTACTTC.